The entry below describes one TCR beta chain. The target antigen is unknown. Each donor was nominally healthy when sampled (though unrecorded immune exposures were likely). This CDR3 comprises 15 residues. After removal of 2 bases from V and 1 base from J, the junction contained 2 bases not matched to a gene. Germline CDR1 is MNHEY and CDR2 is SVGAGI. This entry comes from a study of cytomegalovirus exposure and HLA in healthy donors. Study results and limitations: Highly shared sequence variants in one cluster were likely a sequencing artifact. A later analysis associated some 16,000 TCR beta sequences with HLA alleles at a 0.05 false discovery rate.

Primers for the PCR totalled 60 Vbeta and 13 Jbeta. Per the original methods: Later analysis identified roughly 82 million unique TCR beta chains, about 12 million shared. Method: immunoSEQ multiplex PCR; TCRdb's copy keeps in-frame clones and lacks some. The V and J calls and clone size were taken over from that table, and D and trimming were inferred from the DNA. The sample comprises about 110,000 clones, over 60% of which are singletons, and roughly 5.6% rests with the top ten. This receptor was identified in a female donor in good health and CMV-seropositive. The sequencing sample was made of PBMCs. The chain carries TRBV6-5 and TRBJ2-1; 7 bases map to TRBD2. The CDR3 loop is CASSYRGLSYNEQFF. In DNA form, the CDR3 reads TGTGCCAGCAGTTACAGGGGACTATCCTACAATGAGCAGTTCTTC.